These 16 T cell receptor beta chains were all obtained from the same sample, sequenced in a study of radiotherapy plus CTLA-4 blockade in lung cancer. Profiling relied on immunoSEQ multiplex PCR, and the TCRdb table lists in-frame clones only, not all of them. The repertoire consists of about 83,000 clones, with 78% occurring once and the leading ten covering 4%. This specimen was peripheral blood, taken from a patient treated with radiotherapy plus ipilimumab. The receptors were sampled from a human donor with non-small cell lung cancer who had a partial response to radiotherapy plus ipilimumab. Some clones in this sample may be carry-over from other donors' samples.

The rearrangement links TRBV10-3 to TRBJ1-6; D possibly corresponds to TRBD1 (6 bases). Germline lookup yields CDR1 ENHRY and CDR2 SYGVKD. The CDR3 length is 18 residues. Trimming removed 10 bases at V and 0 bases at J, with 22 bases between. DNA for the CDR3: TGTGCCAGCCATCGGGACACTCAATTCGGCTCCTATAATTCACCCCTCCACTTT. This encodes CASHRDTQFGSYNSPLHF.

The gene calls are TRBV9 and TRBJ1-1, with D possibly matching TRBD1 (6 bases). There are 15 residues in the CDR3. CDR1 and CDR2 from the germline V gene are SGDLS and YYNGEE. The V end was cut by 7 bases, the J end by 1 base, with 17 bases between. The CDR3 DNA sequence: TGTGCCAGCGGAGGGGGGGACGGGGGGAACACTGAAGCTTTCTTT. It is translated as CASGGGDGGNTEAFF.

This clone was counted a few times. The chain links TRBV7-2 to TRBJ1-1; no clear D gene. V was pared by 3 bases and J by 3 bases, with 14 bases between. The CDR3 spans 15 residues. CDR1 is SGHTA, CDR2 FQGNSA, per germline. CDR3 in amino acids: CASSLFGLVDTEAFF. Written as DNA, the CDR3 is TGTGCCAGCAGCTTGTTCGGGTTAGTTGACACTGAAGCTTTCTTT.

The chain recombines TRBV6-1 with TRBJ1-6, with TRBD1 matching 7 bases. The CDR3 runs to 15 residues. CDR1 MNHNS and CDR2 SASEGT come from the germline V gene. The junction had 9 bases not matched to a gene; V was cut back by 6 bases and J by 7 bases. CDR3 DNA sequence: TGTGCCAGCAGCCGACAGGGTTTAGGCAATTCACCCCTCCACTTT. Translation: CASSRQGLGNSPLHF.

This chain joins TRBV27 and TRBJ2-1; 13 positions agree with TRBD2. Germline V gene data show CDR1 as MNHEY and CDR2 as SMNVEV (reference sequence). Trimming removed 3 bases from V and 8 bases from J; junction bases left unmatched: 7. The length of the CDR3 is 16 residues. CDR3 loop: CASSLRTSGRADEQFF. For the CDR3, the DNA is TGTGCCAGCAGTTTGCGGACTAGCGGGAGAGCGGATGAGCAGTTCTTC.

This chain uses TRBV5-1 with TRBJ2-7, with TRBD1 matching 10 bases. With 4 bases clipped from V and 2 bases from J, the junction kept 6 bases outside the gene matches. Germline V gene data show CDR1 as SGHRS and CDR2 as YFSETQ. The length of the CDR3 is 15 residues. CDR3 coding DNA: TGCGCCAGCAGCGCGACGGGACAGGGGCCCTACGAGCAGTACTTC. It translates to CASSATGQGPYEQYF. The variable domain in full, with the rest retrieved from reference TRBV5-1 and TRBJ2-7, is KAGVTQTPRYLIKTRGQQVTLSCSPISGHRSVSWYQQTPGQGLQFLFEYFSETQRNKGNFPGRFSGRQFSNSRSEMNVSTLELGDSALYLCASSATGQGPYEQYFGPGTRLTVT.

This chain uses TRBV11-2 with TRBJ1-1; D gene ambiguous. V was trimmed by 1 base and J by 0 bases, leaving 6 bases between them. Germline CDR1 is SGHAT and CDR2 is FQNNGV. This CDR3 has 14 residues. The CDR3 sequence is CASSLVSVNTEAFF. The CDR3 bases are TGTGCCAGCAGCTTAGTATCAGTGAACACTGAAGCTTTCTTT.

The chain links TRBV19 to TRBJ1-3; the D is unclear. The CDR3 totals 16 residues. V lost 0 bases, J lost 0 bases, and 9 bases lay in between. CDR1 is LNHDA, CDR2 SQIVND, per germline (reference sequence). The CDR3: CASSIDRLSSGNTIYF. The CDR3 DNA is TGTGCCAGTAGTATAGATCGACTCAGCTCTGGAAACACCATATATTTT.

J is TRBJ2-1 and V is TRBV7-8; 7 bases align to TRBD2. The trim removed 2 bases at V and 7 bases at J, leaving 11 bases unmatched. Germline lookup yields CDR1 SGHVS and CDR2 FQNEAQ. This CDR3 region has 16 residues. CDR3 nucleotide sequence: TGTGCCAGCAGCTTAAATCGTTTGGGGAGGGCGAATGAGCAGTTCTTC. Residues: CASSLNRLGRANEQFF.

V is TRBV7-2 and J is TRBJ1-1; D may be TRBD1 (5 bases). With 5 bases removed from V and 0 bases from J, the gap between germline ends came to 19 bases. CDR3 length equals 17 residues. The germline gives CDR1 SGHTA, CDR2 FQGNSA. The CDR3 is CASSLGPGGGMNTEAFF. CDR3 coding DNA: TGTGCCAGCAGCCTGGGCCCAGGTGGGGGGATGAACACTGAAGCTTTCTTT.

The chain has TRBV5-1 and TRBJ2-3; D is unresolved. V was shortened by 1 base and J by 4 bases, with 10 bases between the two germline ends. This CDR3 is 14 amino acids long. The germline gives CDR1 SGHRS, CDR2 YFSETQ. CDR3 residues: CASSLRPGADTQYF. The CDR3 DNA is TGCGCCAGCAGCTTGCGGCCAGGCGCAGATACGCAGTATTTT.

This chain uses TRBV19 with TRBJ1-1; unclear D gene. The V gene's germline CDR1 is LNHDA and CDR2 SQIVND (reference sequence). The CDR3 has 14 amino acids. V was pared by 5 bases and J by 2 bases, with 12 bases between. The CDR3 DNA is TGTGCCAGTAGTCCACGACACGTTAACACTGAAGCTTTCTTT. This encodes CASSPRHVNTEAFF. Full variable domain (rest looked up from reference TRBV19 and TRBJ1-1): DGGITQSPKYLFRKEGQNVTLSCEQNLNHDAMYWYRQDPGQGLRLIYYSQIVNDFQKGDIAEGYSVSREKKESFPLTVTSAQKNPTAFYLCASSPRHVNTEAFFGQGTRLTVV.

The V and J genes are TRBV11-2 and TRBJ1-4; D is ambiguous. CDR1 and CDR2 from the germline V gene are SGHAT and FQNNGV. V lost 5 bases to trimming and J lost 8 bases, with 18 bases between them. CDR3 length: 15 amino acids. CDR3 region: CASSTPRRSREKLFF. Here the CDR3 DNA reads TGTGCCAGCAGCACGCCACGGAGGAGCAGGGAAAAACTGTTTTTT.

V is TRBV27 and J is TRBJ1-2; D gene ambiguous. CDR1 MNHEY and CDR2 SMNVEV come from the germline V gene (reference sequence). V lost 0 bases, J lost 1 base, and 9 bases lay in between. The CDR3 totals 15 residues. The CDR3 sequence is CASSLSWADNYGYTF. The DNA of the CDR3 is TGTGCCAGCAGTTTATCCTGGGCAGATAACTATGGCTACACCTTC.

In its sample, this clone was seen a few times. V and J are TRBV29-1 and TRBJ1-2, with 11 bases aligning to TRBD1. The CDR3 has 14 residues. The germline V gene encodes CDR1 SQVTM and CDR2 ANQGSEA. The J segment lost 7 bases and the V segment lost 1 base, leaving 5 bases of the junction unmatched. CDR3 residues: CSVEGTGGSSGYTF. As DNA, the CDR3 is TGCAGCGTTGAAGGGACAGGGGGCTCCTCTGGCTACACCTTC.

The chain uses TRBV5-1 and TRBJ2-1, with a weak D call TRBD1 (5 bases). Trimming shortened V by 0 bases and J by 6 bases, and 10 bases separated the two germline ends. The CDR3 runs 14 residues. Germline V gives CDR1 SGHRS, CDR2 YFSETQ. CDR3 nucleotides: TGCGCCAGCAGCTTGGAGTCAGGGATCAATGAGCAGTTCTTC. Its protein is CASSLESGINEQFF.